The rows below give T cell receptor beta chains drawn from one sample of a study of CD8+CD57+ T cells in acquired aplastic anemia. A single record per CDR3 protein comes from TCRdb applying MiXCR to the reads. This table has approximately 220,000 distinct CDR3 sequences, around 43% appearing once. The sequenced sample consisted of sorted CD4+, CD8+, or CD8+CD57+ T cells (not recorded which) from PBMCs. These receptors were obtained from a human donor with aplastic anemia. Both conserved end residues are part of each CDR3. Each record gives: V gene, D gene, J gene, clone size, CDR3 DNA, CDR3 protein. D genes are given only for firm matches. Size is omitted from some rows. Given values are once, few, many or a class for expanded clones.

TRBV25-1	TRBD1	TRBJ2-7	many	TGTGCCAGCACCTCCCCGGGACAGGGTGACTCCTACGAGCAGTACTTC	CASTSPGQGDSYEQYF
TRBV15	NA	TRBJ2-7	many	TGTGCCACCAGCTATACGGGACTCCTCTACGAGCAGTACTTC	CATSYTGLLYEQYF
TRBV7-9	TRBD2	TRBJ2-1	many	TGTGCCCTTAGCGGGAGATACTATGAGCAGTTCTTC	CALSGRYYEQFF
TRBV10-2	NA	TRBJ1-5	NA	TGTGCCAGCAGTGACACCGGGACGGGGAATCAGCCCCAGCATTTT	CASSDTGTGNQPQHF
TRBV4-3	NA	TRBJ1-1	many	TGCGCCAGCAGCCAAGATTTTAATCTGAACACTGAAGCTTTCTTT	CASSQDFNLNTEAFF
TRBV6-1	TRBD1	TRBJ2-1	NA	TGTGCCAGCAGTGAGGACAGGGGGGGGCCCTACAATGAGCAGTTCTTC	CASSEDRGGPYNEQFF
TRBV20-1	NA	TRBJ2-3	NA	TGCAGTGCTCATGGGGCCGGCACAGATACGCAGTATTTT	CSAHGAGTDTQYF
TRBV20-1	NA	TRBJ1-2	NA	TGCAGTGCTAGAGTGGTCGGGAAAGGCTACACCTTC	CSARVVGKGYTF
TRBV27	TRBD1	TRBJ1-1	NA	TGTGCCTGCAGTTTGGGACAGCGGAACACTGAAGCTTTCTTT	CACSLGQRNTEAFF
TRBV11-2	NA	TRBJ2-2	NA	TGTGCCAGCAGCTTGGGGGGTTTAACAGGGTCCTCCGGGGAGCTGTTTTTT	CASSLGGLTGSSGELFF
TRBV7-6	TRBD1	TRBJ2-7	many	TGTGCCAGCAGCTTGGGACCGGGACAGGGGGCCTACGAGCAGTACTTC	CASSLGPGQGAYEQYF
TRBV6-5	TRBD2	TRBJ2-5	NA	TGTGCCAGCAGTTACCGAGGACTAGCGGGGGACTTACGAGAGACCCAGTACTTC	CASSYRGLAGDLRETQYF
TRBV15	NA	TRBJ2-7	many	TGTGCCACCAGCAGTGCTGACGGTGCCTACGAGCAGTACTTC	CATSSADGAYEQYF
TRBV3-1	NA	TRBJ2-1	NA	TGTGCCGGCAGCCCCCGACCCGGCGCAGAGCAGTTCTTC	CAGSPRPGAEQFF
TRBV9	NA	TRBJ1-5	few	TGTGCCAGCAGCGTAGATAGCGGGAGGGTCAAAGAGACCCAGCATTTT	CASSVDSGRVKETQHF
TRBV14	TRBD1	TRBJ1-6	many	TGTGCCAGCAGCCAACTTCTAGGGACAGGGATGAGGAATTCACCCCTCCACTTT	CASSQLLGTGMRNSPLHF
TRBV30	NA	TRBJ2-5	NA	TGTGCCTGGAGCCCCGGGCGGGGGCCCCAAGAGACCCAGTACTTC	CAWSPGRGPQETQYF
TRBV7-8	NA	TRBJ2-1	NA	TGTGCCAGCAGCTTAGAGGGGGGGAGCTCCTACAATGAGCAGTTCTTC	CASSLEGGSSYNEQFF
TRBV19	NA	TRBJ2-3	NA	TGTGCCAGTAGCCCTACTTGGGATACGCAGTATTTT	CASSPTWDTQYF
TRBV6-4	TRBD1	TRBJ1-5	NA	TGTGCCAGCAGTGACCAAACACGAGGGGACAGGGATAATCAGCCCCAGCATTTT	CASSDQTRGDRDNQPQHF
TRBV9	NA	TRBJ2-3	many	TGTGCCAGCAGCGTAGTGGCGACCTCTAGCACAGATACGCAGTATTTT	CASSVVATSSTDTQYF
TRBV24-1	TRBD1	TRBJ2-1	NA	TGTGCCACCAGTGATTTGACCGGGACAGGGGACAATGAGCAGTTCTTC	CATSDLTGTGDNEQFF
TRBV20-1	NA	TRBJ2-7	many	TGCAGTGCTACAGGTGATATTATCTCCTACGAGCAGTACTTC	CSATGDIISYEQYF
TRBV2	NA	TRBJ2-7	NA	TGTGCCAGCAGGGCCCCCGGGTACGAGCAGTACTTC	CASRAPGYEQYF
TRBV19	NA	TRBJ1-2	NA	TGTGCCAGTAGTGACGGGGGACTGAGCTATGGCTACACCTTC	CASSDGGLSYGYTF
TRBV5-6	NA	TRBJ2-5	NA	TGTGCCAGCAGCTCCGGGGACGGCTCAGTCGAGGAGACCCAGTACTTC	CASSSGDGSVEETQYF
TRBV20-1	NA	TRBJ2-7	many	TGCAGTGCCCAGGGGGGTGCGCAGTACTTC	CSAQGGAQYF
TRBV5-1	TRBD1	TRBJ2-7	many	TGCGCCAGCAGGGGGCCCTCAAAGCTACAGGGGGCAATTTACGAGCAGTACTTC	CASRGPSKLQGAIYEQYF
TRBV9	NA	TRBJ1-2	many	TGTGCCAGCGGGGAGGGCAGGGCTAACTATGGCTACACCTTC	CASGEGRANYGYTF
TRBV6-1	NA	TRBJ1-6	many	TGTGCCAGCAAAGAGGATTTCAGGGGAGGTAATTCACCCCTCCACTTT	CASKEDFRGGNSPLHF
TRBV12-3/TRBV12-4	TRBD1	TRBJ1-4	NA	TGTGCCAGCAGGTCGGACAGGGAAGCTAATGAAAAACTGTTTTTT	CASRSDREANEKLFF
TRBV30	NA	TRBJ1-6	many	TGTGCCTGGAGTGTTGGGGGCCGGGATAATTCACCCCTCCACTTT	CAWSVGGRDNSPLHF
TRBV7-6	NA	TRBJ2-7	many	TGTGCCAGCAGCTTAGGGCAGATTAACTACGAGCAGTACTTC	CASSLGQINYEQYF
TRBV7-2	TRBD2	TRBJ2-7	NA	TGTGCCAGCAGCTTACCCCCTCGATCGGGAGGCGAGCAGTACTTC	CASSLPPRSGGEQYF
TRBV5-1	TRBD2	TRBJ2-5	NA	TGCGCCAGCAGCTTGGGACTAGCGGGGAACCAAGAGACCCAGTACTTC	CASSLGLAGNQETQYF
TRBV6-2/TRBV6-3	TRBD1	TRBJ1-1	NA	TGTGCCAGCAGCCAGGGACAGGGTACTGAAGCTTTCTTT	CASSQGQGTEAFF
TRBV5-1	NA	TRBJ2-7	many	TGCGCCAGCAAGCTGGAGGAGGGAAGGTACGAGCAGTACTTC	CASKLEEGRYEQYF
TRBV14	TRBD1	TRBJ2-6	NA	TGTGCCAACAGCCAAGCCCGACAGGGCTTGAGAGGGGCCAACGTCCTGACTTTC	CANSQARQGLRGANVLTF
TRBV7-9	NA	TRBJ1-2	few	TGTGCCAGCAGCTTACCCTGGGGTGGCTACACCTTC	CASSLPWGGYTF
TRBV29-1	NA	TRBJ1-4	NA	TGCAGCGTTGAAATCAGGGCTGATAGTGAAAAACTGTTTTTT	CSVEIRADSEKLFF
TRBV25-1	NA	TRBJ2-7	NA	TGTGCCAGCAATCAGGGAGGGGGTTGGGAGCAGTACTTC	CASNQGGGWEQYF